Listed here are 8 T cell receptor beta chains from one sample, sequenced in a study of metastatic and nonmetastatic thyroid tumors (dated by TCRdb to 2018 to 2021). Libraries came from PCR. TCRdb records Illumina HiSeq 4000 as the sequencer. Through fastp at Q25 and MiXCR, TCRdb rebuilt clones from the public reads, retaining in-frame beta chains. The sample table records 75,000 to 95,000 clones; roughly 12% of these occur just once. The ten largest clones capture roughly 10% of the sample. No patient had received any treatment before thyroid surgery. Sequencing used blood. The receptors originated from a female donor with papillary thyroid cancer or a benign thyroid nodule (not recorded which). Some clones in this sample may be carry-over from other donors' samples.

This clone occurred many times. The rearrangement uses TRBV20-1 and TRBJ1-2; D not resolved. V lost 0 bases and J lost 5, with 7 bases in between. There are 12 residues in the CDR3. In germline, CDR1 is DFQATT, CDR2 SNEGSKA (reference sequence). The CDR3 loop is CSARDGLYGYTF. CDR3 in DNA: TGCAGTGCTAGAGACGGCTTGTATGGCTACACCTTC.

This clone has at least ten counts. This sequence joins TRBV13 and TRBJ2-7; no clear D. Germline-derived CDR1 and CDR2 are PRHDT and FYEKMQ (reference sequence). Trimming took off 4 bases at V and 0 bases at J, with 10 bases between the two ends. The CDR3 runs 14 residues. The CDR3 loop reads CASSSGTGSYEQYF. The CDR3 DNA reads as TGTGCCAGCAGCTCCGGTACGGGCTCCTACGAGCAGTACTTC.

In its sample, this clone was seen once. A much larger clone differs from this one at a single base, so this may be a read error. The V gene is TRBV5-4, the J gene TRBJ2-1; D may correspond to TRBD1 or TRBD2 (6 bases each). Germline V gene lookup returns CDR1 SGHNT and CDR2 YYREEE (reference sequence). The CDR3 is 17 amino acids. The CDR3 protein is CASSLAAGGRSCNEQFF. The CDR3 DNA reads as TGTGCCAGCAGCTTGGCTGCTGGGGGGCGATCCTGCAATGAGCAGTTCTTC.

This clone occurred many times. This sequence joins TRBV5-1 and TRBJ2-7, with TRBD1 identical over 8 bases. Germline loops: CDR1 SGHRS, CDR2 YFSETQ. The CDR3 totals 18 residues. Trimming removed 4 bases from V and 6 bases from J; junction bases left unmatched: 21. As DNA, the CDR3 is TGCGCCAGCAGCCAGGGGACAGGTGGCGGTCGGTCGGAGGGCGAGCAGTACTTC. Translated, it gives CASSQGTGGGRSEGEQYF.

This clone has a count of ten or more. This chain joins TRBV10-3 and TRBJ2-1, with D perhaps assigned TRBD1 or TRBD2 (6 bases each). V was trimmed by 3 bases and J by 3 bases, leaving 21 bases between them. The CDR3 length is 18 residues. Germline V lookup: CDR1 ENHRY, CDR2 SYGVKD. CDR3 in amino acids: CAISDVFGWRDNYNEQFF. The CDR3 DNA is TGTGCCATCAGTGATGTGTTTGGGTGGCGGGACAACTACAATGAGCAGTTCTTC.

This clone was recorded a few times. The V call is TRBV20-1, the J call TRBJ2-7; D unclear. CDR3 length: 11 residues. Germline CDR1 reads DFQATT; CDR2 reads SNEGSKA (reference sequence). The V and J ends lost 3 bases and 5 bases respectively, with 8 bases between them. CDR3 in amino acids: CSASPGDEQYF. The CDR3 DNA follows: TGCAGTGCTAGTCCCGGCGACGAGCAGTACTTC.

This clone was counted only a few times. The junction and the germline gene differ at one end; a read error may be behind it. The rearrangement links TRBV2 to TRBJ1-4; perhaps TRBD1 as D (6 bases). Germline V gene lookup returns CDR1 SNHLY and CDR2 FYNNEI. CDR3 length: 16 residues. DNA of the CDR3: TGTGCCAGCAGTACCGGGACCGTAGGGGGTAATGAAGAACTGTTTTTT. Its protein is CASSTGTVGGNEELFF. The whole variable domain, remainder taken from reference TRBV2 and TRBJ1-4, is EPEVTQTPSHQVTQMGQEVILRCVPISNHLYFYWYRQILGQKVEFLVSFYNNEISEKSEIFDDQFSVERPDGSNFTLKIRSTKLEDSAMYFCASSTGTVGGNEELFFGSGTQLSVL.

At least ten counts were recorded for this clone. CDR3 residues: CSARGGLRETQYF. CDR3 nucleotide sequence: TGCAGTGCTAGGGGAGGGCTCCGGGAGACCCAGTACTTC. The rearrangement uses TRBV20-1 and TRBJ2-5; 7 bases are shared with TRBD2. The length of the CDR3 is 13 residues. Germline lookup yields CDR1 DFQATT and CDR2 SNEGSKA (reference sequence). Trimming at V came to 3 bases and at J to 5 bases, leaving 6 bases not matched to a gene.